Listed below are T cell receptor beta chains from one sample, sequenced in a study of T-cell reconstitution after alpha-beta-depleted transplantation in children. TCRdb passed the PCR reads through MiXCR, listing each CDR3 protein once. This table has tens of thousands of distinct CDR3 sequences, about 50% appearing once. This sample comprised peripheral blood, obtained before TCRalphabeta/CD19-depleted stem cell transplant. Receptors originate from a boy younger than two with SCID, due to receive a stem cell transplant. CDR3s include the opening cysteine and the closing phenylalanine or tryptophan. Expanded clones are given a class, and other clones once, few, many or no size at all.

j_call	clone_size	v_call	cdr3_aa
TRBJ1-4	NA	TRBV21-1	CASSETATNEKLFF
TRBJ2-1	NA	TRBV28	CASSLSLADNEQFF
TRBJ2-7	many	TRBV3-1	CASSPPSSYEQYF
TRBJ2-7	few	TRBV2	CAGLTDSYEQYF
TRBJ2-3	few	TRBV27	CASSLSLERTGSTDTQYF
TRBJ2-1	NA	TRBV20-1	CSTSGGALKAYNEQFF
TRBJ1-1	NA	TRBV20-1	CSARVAGRINTEAFF
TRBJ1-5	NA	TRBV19	CASSRGTANQPQHF
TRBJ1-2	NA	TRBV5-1	CASSSDSGQGYTF
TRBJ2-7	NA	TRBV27	CASSRLYTYEQYF
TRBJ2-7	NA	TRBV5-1	CASSPGLAAVEQYF
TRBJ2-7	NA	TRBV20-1	CSARDPGLPYEQYF
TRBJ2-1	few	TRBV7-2	CASSLGFEGALQFF
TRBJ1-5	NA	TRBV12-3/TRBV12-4	CASSPDGGGSPQHF
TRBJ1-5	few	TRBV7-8	CASSLGSGGSNQPQHF
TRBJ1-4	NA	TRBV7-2	CASSGTGGEKLFF
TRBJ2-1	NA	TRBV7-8	CASSRTSDLEQFF
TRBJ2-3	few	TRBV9	CASSTGMDTQYF
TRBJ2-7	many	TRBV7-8	CASSLYRGPGYEQYF
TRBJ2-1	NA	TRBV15	CATSFKRGSYNEQFF
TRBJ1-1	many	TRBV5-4	CASSLRRPTTTEMNTEAFF
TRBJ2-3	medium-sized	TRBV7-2	CASSPSGGDTQYF
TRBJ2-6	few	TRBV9	CASSADRPSGANVLTF
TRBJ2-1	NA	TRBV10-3	CAIRTSGTHNQQFF
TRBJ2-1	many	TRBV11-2	CASSATGTSGGERYNEQFF
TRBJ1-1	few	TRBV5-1	CASSYIRGDTEAFF
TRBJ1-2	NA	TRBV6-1	CASSKHRADGYTF
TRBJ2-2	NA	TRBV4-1	CASTRQGAGTGELFF
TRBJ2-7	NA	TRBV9	CASSVAGRPNEQYF
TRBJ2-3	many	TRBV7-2	CASSSRGRTDTQYF